Detailed here is one T cell receptor (beta chain). After removal of 5 bases from V and 1 base from J, the junction contained 7 bases not matched to a gene. Germline values: CDR1 WNHNN, CDR2 SYGVQD (reference sequence). This CDR3 comprises 16 residues. This entry comes from a study of identical twins. After template switching added a universal primer site, the resulting cDNA carried unique molecular identifiers. TCRdb recomputed calls from the 5' RACE reads with MiXCR, one row per CDR3 protein. In the table there are roughly 240,000 distinct CDR3 sequences, about 7.3% of which are singletons. This sample was also put to use in a study of yellow fever vaccine responses in identical twins.

The sample consisted of memory (CD45RO+) T cells sorted from blood. The chain couples TRBV10-1 to TRBJ2-5; 10 positions match TRBD1. The receptor comes from a woman between 18 and 30 years old in good health. The chain's CDR3 is CASSPGTGVGQETQYF. The DNA of the CDR3 is TGCGCCAGCAGTCCCGGGACAGGGGTGGGCCAAGAGACCCAGTACTTC.